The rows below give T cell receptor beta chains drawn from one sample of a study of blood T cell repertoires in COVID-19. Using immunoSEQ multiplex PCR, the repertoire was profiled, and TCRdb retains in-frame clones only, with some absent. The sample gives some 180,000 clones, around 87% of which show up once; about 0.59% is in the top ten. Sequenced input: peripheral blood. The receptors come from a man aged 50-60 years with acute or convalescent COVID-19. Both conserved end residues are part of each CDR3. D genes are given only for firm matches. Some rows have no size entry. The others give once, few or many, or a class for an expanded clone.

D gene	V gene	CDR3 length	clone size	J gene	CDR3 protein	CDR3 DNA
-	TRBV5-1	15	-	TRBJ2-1	CASSLGSGTYNEQFF	TGCGCCAGCAGCTTGGGGAGCGGTACCTACAATGAGCAGTTCTTC
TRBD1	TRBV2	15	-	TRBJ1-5	CASSDWGQGEQPQHF	TGTGCCAGCAGTGATTGGGGACAGGGGGAACAGCCCCAGCATTTT
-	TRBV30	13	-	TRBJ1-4	CAWAREVNEKLFF	TGTGCCTGGGCCAGGGAGGTTAATGAAAAACTGTTTTTT
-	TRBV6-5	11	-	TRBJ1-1	CASSRGIQAFF	TGTGCCAGCAGCCGGGGGATCCAGGCTTTCTTT
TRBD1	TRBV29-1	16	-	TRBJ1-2	CSVGLRGQGQNYGYTF	TGCAGCGTTGGACTCCGAGGACAGGGACAGAACTATGGCTACACCTTC
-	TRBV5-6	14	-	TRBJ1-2	CASGLLEGYYGYTF	TGTGCCAGCGGCCTTCTGGAGGGATACTATGGCTACACCTTC
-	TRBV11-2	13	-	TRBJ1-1	CASSLVGNTEAFF	TGTGCCAGCAGCTTAGTCGGGAACACTGAAGCTTTCTTT
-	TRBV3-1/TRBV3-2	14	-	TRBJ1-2	CASSQGRGPYGYTF	TGTGCCAGCAGCCAAGGCAGGGGTCCCTATGGCTACACCTTC
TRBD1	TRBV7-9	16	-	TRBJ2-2	CASSSQGARDTGELFF	TGTGCCAGCAGCTCACAGGGGGCGCGGGACACCGGGGAGCTGTTTTTT
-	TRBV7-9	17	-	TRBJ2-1	CASSSWGRDPLRYEQFF	TGTGCCAGCAGCTCTTGGGGGCGCGACCCCCTTAGGTATGAGCAGTTCTTC
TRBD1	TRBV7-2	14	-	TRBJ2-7	CASSLGQGAYEQYF	TGTGCCAGCAGCTTAGGGCAGGGGGCATACGAGCAGTACTTC
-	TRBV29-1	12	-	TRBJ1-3	CSVMSSGNTIYF	TGCAGCGTGATGAGCTCTGGAAACACCATATATTTT
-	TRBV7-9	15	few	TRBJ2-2	CASSSRRKGDGELFF	TGTGCCAGCAGCTCACGAAGAAAGGGGGACGGGGAGCTGTTTTTT
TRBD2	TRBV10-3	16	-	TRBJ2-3	CAISEPTSGSKDTQYF	TGTGCCATCAGCGAACCGACTAGCGGGAGCAAAGATACGCAGTATTTT
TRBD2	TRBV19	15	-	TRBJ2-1	CASRPLAWEGNEQFF	TGTGCCAGTAGGCCACTAGCCTGGGAGGGCAATGAGCAGTTCTTC
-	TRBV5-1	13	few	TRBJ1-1	CASSLAGNTEAFF	TGCGCCAGCAGCTTGGCAGGGAACACTGAAGCTTTCTTT
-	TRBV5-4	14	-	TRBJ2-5	CASSFRQARETQYF	TGTGCCAGCAGCTTTAGGCAGGCCCGGGAGACCCAGTACTTC
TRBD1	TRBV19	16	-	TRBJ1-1	CASSIVEGASNTEAFF	TGTGCCAGTAGTATAGTCGAGGGGGCGTCGAACACTGAAGCTTTCTTT
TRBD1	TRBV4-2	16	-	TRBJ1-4	CASSQDLPRGNEKLFF	TGTGCCAGCAGCCAAGATTTGCCCAGGGGGAATGAAAAACTGTTTTTT
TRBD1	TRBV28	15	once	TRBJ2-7	CASSPGQGPYYEQYF	TGTGCCAGCAGTCCGGGACAGGGCCCTTACTACGAGCAGTACTTC
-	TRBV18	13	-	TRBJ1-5	CASSMAENQPQHF	TGTGCCAGCTCAATGGCAGAAAATCAGCCCCAGCATTTT
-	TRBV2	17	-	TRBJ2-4	CASRSGLDRGTKNIQYF	TGTGCCAGCAGATCAGGGTTAGATCGTGGGACCAAAAACATTCAGTACTTC
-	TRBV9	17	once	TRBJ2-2	CASSVESFRGNPGELFF	TGTGCCAGCAGCGTAGAGTCGTTCCGGGGTAACCCCGGGGAGCTGTTTTTT
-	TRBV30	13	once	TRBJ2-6	CAWSNSGANVLTF	TGTGCCTGGTCTAACTCTGGGGCCAACGTCCTGACTTTC
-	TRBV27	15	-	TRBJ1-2	CASRLRTDNIYGYTF	TGTGCCAGCAGGCTAAGGACAGACAACATCTATGGCTACACCTTC
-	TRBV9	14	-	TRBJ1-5	CASSGGGRNQPQHF	TGTGCCAGCTCCGGGGGGGGCAGAAATCAGCCCCAGCATTTT
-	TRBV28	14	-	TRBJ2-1	CASRKNGRNNEQFF	TGTGCCAGCAGAAAAAACGGCAGGAACAATGAGCAGTTCTTC
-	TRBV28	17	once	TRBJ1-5	CASSRIQGFRVFQPQHF	TGTGCCAGCAGCCGAATACAGGGATTTCGTGTCTTTCAGCCCCAGCATTTT
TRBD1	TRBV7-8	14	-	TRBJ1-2	CASSPDRGLGGYTF	TGTGCCAGCAGTCCAGACAGGGGTTTAGGTGGCTACACCTTC
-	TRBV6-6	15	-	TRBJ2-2	CASSQQTANTGELFF	TGTGCCAGCAGTCAACAGACAGCGAACACCGGGGAGCTGTTTTTT
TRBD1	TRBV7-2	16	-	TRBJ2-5	CASSQGPAGGFETQYF	TGTGCCAGCAGCCAAGGCCCAGCAGGGGGCTTTGAGACCCAGTACTTC
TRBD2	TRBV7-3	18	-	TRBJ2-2	CASSQRASGRLGTGELFF	TGTGCCAGCAGCCAGCGGGCTAGCGGGAGATTGGGCACCGGGGAGCTGTTTTTT
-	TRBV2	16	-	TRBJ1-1	CASSEAGRGPGTEAFF	TGTGCCAGCAGTGAAGCGGGAAGGGGCCCCGGGACTGAAGCTTTCTTT